The subject of this entry is one T cell receptor beta chain. This clonotype was seen at least ten times. The antigen this receptor binds is unknown. No base-level quality is on record; no much larger clone is a single base apart. These data are taken from a study of low-dose radiotherapy and immunotherapy resistance in tumors (dated by TCRdb to 2021 to 2024). In the study overall: Cohort 1 received 0.5 Gy per fraction every 2 weeks, with a prescribed total PTV dose of 6.5 Gy. Patients in Cohort 2 were given 1 Gy per fraction every two weeks, for a total of 13 Gy across 26 weeks. Patients were given nivolumab as a 240 mg flat dose every two weeks and ipilimumab at 1 mg/kg every six weeks, with both drugs delivered intravenously. Every two weeks, patients got intravenous cyclophosphamide at 200 mg/m2, given one day ahead of each radiation and immunotherapy administration. Patients took aspirin 300 mg orally once daily for four cycles, starting on cycle 1 day 1. Superscript III and a set of TRAV- and TRBV-specific primers were used to synthesize first-strand cDNA, so that both TCRalpha and TCRbeta chains were covered. Trial participants were not randomized into treatment groups. The translational analysis covered eight patients: three from the first dose cohort and the first five from the second dose cohort.

Reading the germline V gene gives CDR1 KGHSH and CDR2 LQKENI. V sheds 1 base and J sheds 4 bases, leaving 14 bases between their ends. There are 16 amino acids in the CDR3, from cysteine to phenylalanine inclusive. Solely the CDR3 DNA is kept, with 48 bases framed from the first base. The sample's time point label, decoded: after trial treatment. The treatment or condition label corresponds to: LDRT plus nivolumab, ipilimumab, low-dose cyclophosphamide and aspirin (RACIN trial). Donors were enrolled in RACIN, a single-arm phase I dose-escalation trial combining nivolumab, ipilimumab, aspirin, low-dose cyclophosphamide and low-dose radiotherapy. Patients were eligible if they had advanced solid tumors that were TIL-negative. TCRdb records Illumina HiSeq 2500 as the sequencer. TCRs were amplified with Phusion for 15 to 20 PCR cycles, with a constant-region primer paired with the adapter attached to the V primers. Isolated mRNA was amplified with the MessageAmp II aRNA Amplification Kit, using a roughly 17-hour in vitro transcription at 37°C. The Dynabeads mRNA DIRECT Purification Kit was used to isolate mRNA for TCR sequencing. Indexed Illumina adapters were added in a second Phusion PCR of about 26 cycles, and the PCR products were purified with AMPure XP beads. The authors processed their data as follows. Using custom Perl scripts, TCR sequences that encoded the same protein were pooled, out-of-frame sequences were dropped, and the abundance of each clonotype was calculated. TCR sequences supported by only a single read were excluded from analysis. Among the metrics used to describe the repertoires were Shannon entropy, Gini index, clonality, richness, and the frequency of TCRs shared between repertoires. Clones were called with MiXCR by TCRdb after fastp trimmed the public reads at Q25, and only in-frame beta chains were retained. Entries are consolidated by CDR3 protein sequence, retaining the most common genes and DNA. What appears here as the V and J calls and clone size reflects TCRdb's work, not the paper's. The sample profile shows roughly 48,000 distinct CDR3 sequences; approximately 35% of them were found once. The top ten hold 8% to 9% of the sample.

This sequence originates from a male donor with rectosigmoid adenocarcinoma. The chain was built from TRBV18 and TRBJ1-5; the D region possibly corresponds to TRBD1 (5 bases align). The sequencing used PBMCs, collected after low-dose radiotherapy plus immunotherapy. The nucleotides are TGTGCCAGCTCACCACGTCCGGGACGAGAAAATCAGCCCCAGCATTTT. Translation gives CASSPRPGRENQPQHF.